The T cell receptor (beta chain) under discussion was sequenced for a study of cytomegalovirus exposure and HLA in healthy donors. Donors sampled were nominally healthy, though unrecorded immune exposures were likely. PCR involved 60 Vbeta and 13 Jbeta primers. This table comes from immunoSEQ multiplex PCR, and its TCRdb copy is limited to in-frame clones, with some not included. The table lists 200,000 to 250,000 clones. The J segment lost 4 bases and the V segment lost 7 bases, leaving 4 bases of the junction unmatched. The CDR3 totals 13 residues. Germline lookup yields CDR1 WSHSY and CDR2 SAAADI. The gene calls are TRBV10-2 and TRBJ2-7, with 10 nucleotides matching TRBD1. This TCR came from a girl aged 2-10 years in good health and CMV-seropositive. The sequenced material came from PBMCs. The CDR3 loop is CASTGQGVYEQYF. The DNA for the CDR3 is TGCGCCAGCACAGGACAGGGGGTTTACGAGCAGTACTTC.